The rows below give T cell receptor beta chains drawn from one sample of a study of cytomegalovirus exposure and HLA in healthy donors. Assay used: immunoSEQ multiplex PCR; TCRdb lists only in-frame clones, some missing. The data show over 100,000 clones, over 60% seen once. The sequenced material came from PBMCs. Source of these receptors: a man aged 30-40 years in good health and CMV-seropositive. CDR3s include the opening cysteine and the closing phenylalanine or tryptophan.

j_gene | v_gene | CDR3aa
TRBJ1-1 | TRBV6-6 | CATQEGGRNTEAFF
TRBJ1-1 | TRBV28 | CASRETGLNTEAFF
TRBJ1-4 | TRBV7-9 | CASSSGGREKLFF
TRBJ1-1 | TRBV18 | CASSPTGDTEAFF
TRBJ2-5 | TRBV11-2 | CASSSGWETQYF
TRBJ2-7 | TRBV11-2 | CASAPSVDRVGHEQYF
TRBJ2-7 | TRBV28 | CASSNPFKLRSYEQYF
TRBJ2-7 | TRBV25-1 | CASSDDPRGSSYEQYF
TRBJ2-1 | TRBV28 | CASKPNRRSGNEQFF
TRBJ2-1 | TRBV2 | CASRQVSSYNEQFF
TRBJ1-1 | TRBV7-6 | CASSLWAPGRGLRNTEAFF
TRBJ2-6 | TRBV27 | CASSLIQSGANVLTF
TRBJ1-1 | TRBV10-3 | CAISSDRATEAFF
TRBJ1-3 | TRBV7-2 | CASRPGGSGNTIYF
TRBJ1-5 | TRBV5-6 | CASSWGGARPQHF
TRBJ2-3 | TRBV6-5 | CASSSGTGGRDTQYF
TRBJ1-5 | TRBV6-1 | CASISLLGRQPQHF
TRBJ2-5 | TRBV27 | CASSPPPGAQETQYF
TRBJ1-1 | TRBV5-1 | CASAATGMNTEAFF
TRBJ2-7 | TRBV6-5 | CASSYTGGGTYEQYF
TRBJ2-2 | TRBV6-1 | CASSDTQGALSPGELFF
TRBJ1-3 | TRBV11-2 | CASSPRSGNTIYF
TRBJ1-6 | TRBV6-5 | CASSYGNSERNSPLHF
TRBJ2-1 | TRBV25-1 | CASSDPVAGAGNEQFF
TRBJ2-7 | TRBV10-1 | CASSGDKVDSEAPEQYF
TRBJ2-3 | TRBV7-2 | CASSLSGGAVGDTQYF
TRBJ2-7 | TRBV14 | CASSQTGITYEQYF
TRBJ2-7 | TRBV6-5 | CASRWDRVAEQYF
TRBJ1-1 | TRBV5-1 | CASSLGRGNTEAFF
TRBJ2-7 | TRBV18 | CASSRLTGASPEQYF
TRBJ1-3 | TRBV6-6 | CTSSYSGQGRNTIYF
TRBJ2-1 | TRBV5-1 | CASSLGGLASGSYTFGWNEQFF
TRBJ1-1 | TRBV7-9 | CSSSLPGSEAFF
TRBJ2-5 | TRBV7-9 | CASSFPTSGETQYF
TRBJ2-7 | TRBV4-1 | CASSPAEGANYEQYF
TRBJ1-1 | TRBV4-2 | CASSQFRDTEAFF
TRBJ2-2 | TRBV4-3 | CASSPGRSVTGELFF
TRBJ2-1 | TRBV28 | CASSPSGGLTEQFF
TRBJ1-6 | TRBV7-9 | CASSASRASGSPLHF
TRBJ1-1 | TRBV5-6 | CASSLVPGQGSEAFF
TRBJ2-3 | TRBV7-6 | CASSLNSADTQYF
TRBJ1-5 | TRBV5-6 | CASSLSGQYSNQPQHF
TRBJ2-2 | TRBV5-1 | CASSLVGAAGELFF
TRBJ2-7 | TRBV4-2 | CASSQGLGPGYEQYF
TRBJ1-3 | TRBV2 | CASSEPLGNTIYF
TRBJ2-7 | TRBV4-1 | CASSQGAGFSYEQYF
TRBJ2-7 | TRBV19 | CASSESQRGLAYEQYF
TRBJ1-1 | TRBV11-2 | CASSFGSSVLNTEAFF
TRBJ1-2 | TRBV5-1 | CASSLDRVGYTF
TRBJ2-1 | TRBV5-1 | CASSLVRGGLSYNEQFF
TRBJ2-7 | TRBV4-2 | CASSQDLQRVYEQYF
TRBJ1-1 | TRBV29-1 | CSVGAGEGTEAFF
TRBJ2-5 | TRBV5-6 | CASSLLAGEETQYF
TRBJ2-5 | TRBV19 | CASSIKEVRETQYF
TRBJ1-1 | TRBV2 | CASSAQGRAAFF
TRBJ2-3 | TRBV19 | CATTRRQSTDTQYF
TRBJ1-1 | TRBV7-9 | CASSIAQNTEAFF
TRBJ1-5 | TRBV4-2 | CASSQVGQVNQPQHF
TRBJ2-1 | TRBV9 | CASSATLQGAGNEQFF